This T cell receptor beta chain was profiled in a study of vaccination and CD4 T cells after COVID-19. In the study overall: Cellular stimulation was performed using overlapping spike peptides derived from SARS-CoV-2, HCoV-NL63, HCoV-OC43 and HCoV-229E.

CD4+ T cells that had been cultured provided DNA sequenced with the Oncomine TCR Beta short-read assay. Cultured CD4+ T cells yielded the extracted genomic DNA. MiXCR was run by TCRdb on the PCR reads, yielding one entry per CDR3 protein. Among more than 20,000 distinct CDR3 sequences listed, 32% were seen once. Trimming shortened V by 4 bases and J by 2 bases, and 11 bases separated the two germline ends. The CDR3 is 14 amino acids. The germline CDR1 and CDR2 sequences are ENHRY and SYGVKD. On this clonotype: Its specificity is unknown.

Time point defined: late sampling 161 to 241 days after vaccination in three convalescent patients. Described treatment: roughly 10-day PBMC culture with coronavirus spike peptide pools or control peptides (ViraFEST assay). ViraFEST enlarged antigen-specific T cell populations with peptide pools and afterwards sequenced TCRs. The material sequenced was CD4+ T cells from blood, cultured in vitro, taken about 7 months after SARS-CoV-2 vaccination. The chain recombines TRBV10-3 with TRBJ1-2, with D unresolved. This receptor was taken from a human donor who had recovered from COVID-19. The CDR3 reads CAISGSIENYGYTF. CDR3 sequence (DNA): TGTGCCATCAGTGGGTCGATTGAAAACTATGGCTACACCTTC.